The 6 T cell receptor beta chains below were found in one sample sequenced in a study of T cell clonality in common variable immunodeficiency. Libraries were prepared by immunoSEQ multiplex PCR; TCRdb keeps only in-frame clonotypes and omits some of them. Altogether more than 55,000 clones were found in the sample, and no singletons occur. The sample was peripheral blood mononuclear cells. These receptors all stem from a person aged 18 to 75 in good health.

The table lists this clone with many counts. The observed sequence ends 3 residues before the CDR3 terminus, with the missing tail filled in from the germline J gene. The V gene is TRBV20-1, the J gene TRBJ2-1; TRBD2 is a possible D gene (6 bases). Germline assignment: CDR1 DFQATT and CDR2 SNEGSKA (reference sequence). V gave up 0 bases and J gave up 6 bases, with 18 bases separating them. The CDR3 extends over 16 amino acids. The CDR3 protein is CSARDVEDSGVNEQFF. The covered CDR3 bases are TGCAGTGCTAGAGATGTTGAAGACTCGGGGGTCAATGAG.

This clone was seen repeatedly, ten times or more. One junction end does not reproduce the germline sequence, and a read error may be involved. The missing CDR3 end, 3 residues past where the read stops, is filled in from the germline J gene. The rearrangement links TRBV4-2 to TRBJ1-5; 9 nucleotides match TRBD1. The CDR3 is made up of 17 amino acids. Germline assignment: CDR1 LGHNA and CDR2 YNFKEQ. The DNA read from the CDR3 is TGCGCCAGCAGCCAAGGGACAGGGAAGAATAGCAATCAGCCC. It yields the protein CASSQGTGKNSNQP. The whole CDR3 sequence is CASSQGTGKNSNQPQHF.

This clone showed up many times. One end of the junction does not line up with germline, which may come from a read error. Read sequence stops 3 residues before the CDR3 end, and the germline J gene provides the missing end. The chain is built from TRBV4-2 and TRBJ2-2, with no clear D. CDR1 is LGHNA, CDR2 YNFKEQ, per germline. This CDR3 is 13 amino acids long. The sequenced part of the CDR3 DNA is TGCGCCAGCAGCCATACAGTCACCGGGGAG. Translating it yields CASSHTVTGE. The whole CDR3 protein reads CASSHTVTGELFF.

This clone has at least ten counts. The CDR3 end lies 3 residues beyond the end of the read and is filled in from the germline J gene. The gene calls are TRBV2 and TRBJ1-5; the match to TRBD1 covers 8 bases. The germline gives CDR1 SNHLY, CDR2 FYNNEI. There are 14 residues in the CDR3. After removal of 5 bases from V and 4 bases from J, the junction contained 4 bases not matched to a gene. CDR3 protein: CASSWTGSNQPQHF. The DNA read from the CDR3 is TGTGCCAGCAGTTGGACAGGGTCGAATCAGCCC.

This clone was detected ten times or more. The CDR3 loop is CASGRQATNEKLFF. The part of the CDR3 DNA that was read is TGTGCCAGCGGGCGACAGGCAACTAATGAAAAA. The chain employs TRBV7-9 and TRBJ1-4; a possible D gene is TRBD1 (6 bases). The CDR3 end falls 3 residues outside the read, so it is completed with the germline J gene. Germline V gene sequence: CDR1 SEHNR, CDR2 FQNEAQ (reference sequence). Trimming stripped 8 bases from V and 0 bases from J, with 10 bases between. This CDR3 is 14 amino acids long.

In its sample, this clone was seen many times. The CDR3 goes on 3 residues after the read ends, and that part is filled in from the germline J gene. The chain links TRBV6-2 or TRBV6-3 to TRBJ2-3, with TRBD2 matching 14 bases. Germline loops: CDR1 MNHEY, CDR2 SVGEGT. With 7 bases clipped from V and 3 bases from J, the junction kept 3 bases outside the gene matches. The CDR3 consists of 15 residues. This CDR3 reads CASKWTSGRTDTQYF. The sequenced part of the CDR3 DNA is TGTGCCAGCAAATGGACTAGCGGGAGGACAGATACG.